The next 16 T cell receptor beta chains were all read from a single sample in a study of T cell responses to AZD1222 COVID-19 vaccine. The data were produced by immunoSEQ multiplex PCR, yet TCRdb's version contains in-frame clones alone and is incomplete. The data show about 130,000 clones, 80% to 90% seen once. The sequencing used peripheral blood, collected on day 0 of AZD1222 vaccination. These receptors all come from an adult in good health.

The chain combines TRBV29-1 with TRBJ2-1; 12 positions match TRBD2. The CDR3 consists of 15 residues. J was trimmed by 6 bases and V by 6 bases; bases with no gene match: 9. The germline V gene has CDR1 SQVTM and CDR2 ANQGSEA. Here the CDR3 DNA reads TGCAGCGTCGTCGTGTCTAGCGGGAGGGCCAATGAGCAGTTCTTC. Translating gives CSVVVSSGRANEQFF.

The chain joins TRBV6-5 to TRBJ1-1; D ambiguous. Germline CDR1 MNHEY, CDR2 SVGAGI. The ends were cut back, 7 bases at V and 2 bases at J, with 14 bases in the middle. This CDR3 has 14 amino acids. The CDR3: CASTPPGVNTEAFF. As DNA, the CDR3 is TGTGCCAGCACCCCCCCCGGGGTTAACACTGAAGCTTTCTTT.

Here the CDR3 reads CASSPNRGDTQPQHF. In DNA form, the CDR3 reads TGTGCCAGCTCACCAAACAGGGGGGACACTCAGCCCCAGCATTTT. This chain uses TRBV18 with TRBJ1-5; the match to TRBD1 covers 8 bases. V lost 2 bases to trimming and J lost 6 bases; unmatched junction nucleotides: 6. Germline-derived CDR1 and CDR2 are KGHSH and LQKENI. The CDR3 runs to 15 residues.

In its sample, this clone was seen a few times. The chain is built from TRBV5-8 and TRBJ1-2; TRBD1 matches at 7 bases. Trimming at V came to 6 bases and at J to 6 bases, leaving 11 bases not matched to a gene. CDR1 SGHTS and CDR2 YDEGEE come from the germline V gene. This CDR3 has 14 residues. The CDR3: CASTRGQAYNGYTF. CDR3 DNA sequence: TGTGCCAGCACCAGAGGACAGGCCTACAATGGCTACACCTTC.

The V call is TRBV20-1, the J call TRBJ2-2, with D possibly matching TRBD1 (5 bases). Looked up from germline, CDR1 is DFQATT and CDR2 is SNEGSKA (reference sequence). The CDR3 loop spans 14 amino acids. Trimming removed 3 bases at V and 6 bases at J, with 14 bases between. DNA for the CDR3: TGCAGTGCTAGTAACCAGGGCCGAGCCGGGGAGCTGTTTTTT. It is translated as CSASNQGRAGELFF.

The V and J genes are TRBV25-1 and TRBJ2-5; 7 bases align to TRBD1. Losses at the gene ends were 2 bases for V and 5 bases for J; bases not matched to a gene: 5. Per germline, CDR1 MGHDK and CDR2 SYGVNS. The CDR3 is 14 residues long. The CDR3 nucleotides are TGTGCCAGCAGTGAACCAATGGACAGGGAGACCCAGTACTTC. It yields the protein CASSEPMDRETQYF. Looking up the rest from reference TRBV25-1 and TRBJ2-5 gives the full variable domain: EADIYQTPRYLVIGTGKKITLECSQTMGHDKMYWYQQDPGMELHLIHYSYGVNSTEKGDLSSESTVSRIRTEHFPLTLESARPSHTSQYLCASSEPMDRETQYFGPGTRLLVL.

The V call is TRBV6-5, the J call TRBJ1-2; D uncertain. The CDR3 totals 15 residues. Germline CDR1 and CDR2: MNHEY and SVGAGI. Trimming removed 2 bases from V and 5 bases from J, with 15 bases in between. This CDR3 reads CASSYQAVTRYGYTF. CDR3 DNA sequence: TGTGCCAGCAGTTACCAGGCGGTCACTCGATATGGCTACACCTTC.

J is TRBJ2-1 and V is TRBV7-2; TRBD2 agrees at 12 bases. Germline loops: CDR1 SGHTA, CDR2 FQGNSA. V shed 6 bases, J shed 5 bases, and the junction held 5 bases outside the gene matches. The CDR3 has 15 residues. The DNA for the CDR3 is TGTGCCAGCAGGAGGACTAGCGGGGCTGACAATGAGCAGTTCTTC. This sequence encodes CASRRTSGADNEQFF.

The J gene is TRBJ2-5, the V gene TRBV2; 16 bases are shared with TRBD2. The ends lost 8 bases at V and 2 bases at J; junction bases unmatched: 11. Germline V gene lookup returns CDR1 SNHLY and CDR2 FYNNEI. This CDR3 region has 18 residues. CDR3 nucleotides: TGTGCCAGCGGATTATCCACGGGACTAGCGGGGGGGCAAGAGACCCAGTACTTC. Translation: CASGLSTGLAGGQETQYF.

The chain combines TRBV7-9 with TRBJ1-2; D uncertain. The CDR3 totals 13 residues. CDR1 is SEHNR, CDR2 FQNEAQ, per germline (reference sequence). Trimming removed 6 bases from V and 4 bases from J, with 12 bases in between. The CDR3 reads CASRPDGGYGYTF. The CDR3 DNA reads as TGTGCCAGCAGGCCTGACGGTGGCTATGGCTACACCTTC.

The gene calls are TRBV9 and TRBJ2-2; 7 bases are a match to TRBD2. V shed 2 bases, J shed 0 bases, and the junction held 10 bases outside the gene matches. The CDR3 contains 18 residues. The germline gives CDR1 SGDLS, CDR2 YYNGEE. CDR3 amino acids: CASSVTRFSGSNTGELFF. The DNA of the CDR3 is TGTGCCAGCAGCGTCACGAGATTTAGCGGGTCGAACACCGGGGAGCTGTTTTTT.

The sample holds a few counts of this clone. The chain uses TRBV5-1 and TRBJ2-7; 7 nucleotides match TRBD1. The V segment lost 4 bases and the J segment 2 bases; nucleotides outside the gene matches: 6. Per germline, CDR1 SGHRS and CDR2 YFSETQ. CDR3 length: 14 amino acids. This CDR3 is CASSRGTVAYEQYF. The CDR3 DNA reads as TGCGCCAGCAGCCGAGGGACAGTAGCCTACGAGCAGTACTTC.

The chain employs TRBV11-2 and TRBJ2-2; 15 nucleotides line up with TRBD2. Germline lookup yields CDR1 SGHAT and CDR2 FQNNGV. Trimming cost V 4 bases and J 7 bases; bases outside gene matches: 7. This CDR3 has 17 amino acids. The CDR3 reads CASSSRGGLAGGGELFF. The CDR3 DNA sequence: TGTGCCAGCAGCTCCCGGGGGGGACTAGCGGGAGGCGGGGAGCTGTTTTTT.

The V and J genes are TRBV4-1 and TRBJ2-3; 14 bases are shared with TRBD2. Looked up from germline, CDR1 is MGHRA and CDR2 is YSYEKL. J gave up 4 bases and V 4 bases, and 4 bases lay outside the gene matches. The CDR3 covers 16 residues. The CDR3 region is CASSLTSGRASDTQYF. DNA for the CDR3: TGCGCCAGCAGCCTGACTAGCGGGAGGGCCTCAGATACGCAGTATTTT.

The V call is TRBV29-1, the J call TRBJ1-1; no clear D gene. The germline V gene has CDR1 SQVTM and CDR2 ANQGSEA. The CDR3 is 11 residues long. V shed 3 bases and J shed 5 bases, with 7 bases lying between them. The CDR3 DNA sequence: TGCAGCGTTGATAGCGTTACTGAAGCTTTCTTT. Its protein product is CSVDSVTEAFF. Variable domain in full (rest from reference TRBV29-1 and TRBJ1-1): SAVISQKPSRDICQRGTSLTIQCQVDSQVTMMFWYRQQPGQSLTLIATANQGSEATYESGFVIDKFPISRPNLTFSTLTVSNMSPEDSSIYLCSVDSVTEAFFGQGTRLTVV.

The V call is TRBV6-5, the J call TRBJ1-3; D uncertain. The CDR3 loop spans 13 amino acids. Looked up from germline, CDR1 is MNHEY and CDR2 is SVGAGI. The germline V and J ends were trimmed by 5 bases and 0 bases, with 5 bases remaining between them. The CDR3 protein is CASSTVSGNTIYF. CDR3 in DNA: TGTGCCAGCAGTACAGTCTCTGGAAACACCATATATTTT.